This TCR beta chain was sequenced for a study of cytomegalovirus exposure and HLA in healthy donors. Across the whole study: The roughly 110 validation repertoires were reported in a later analysis to have been generated on the same platform as the approximately 600 first-cohort repertoires.

Overall study results and limits: Subsequent analysis of the 100 to 150 validation repertoires found a tendency for first-cohort TCR clusters to co-occur. Cytomegalovirus-associated status was assigned to about 170 TCR beta chains.

The data were produced by immunoSEQ multiplex PCR, yet TCRdb's version contains in-frame clones alone and is incomplete. The profile shows over 45,000 clones, approximately 94% of them singletons. As for this clone: Its antigen is currently unknown.

Sequencing used PBMCs. This receptor was taken from a man aged 18 to 29 in good health and CMV-seronegative.

The CDR3 region is CASSWTSGRAEQYF. Written as DNA, the CDR3 is TGTGCCAGCAGTTGGACTAGCGGGAGGGCCGAGCAGTACTTC. V gene TRBV27 combines with J gene TRBJ2-7, with 15 bases fitting TRBD2. J lost 6 bases, V lost 4 bases, and 1 base had no gene match. Germline V gene lookup returns CDR1 MNHEY and CDR2 SMNVEV (reference sequence). The CDR3 loop spans 14 amino acids.